The subject of this entry is one T cell receptor (beta chain). Its antigen is still unknown. The source of the sample is a study of cytomegalovirus exposure and HLA in healthy donors. Study overall: The approximately 120 validation repertoires matched the 500 to 750 first-cohort repertoires in platform, a later analysis reported. General study findings and limits: The study recorded around 160 TCR beta chains that were cytomegalovirus-associated. A few of the chains that were CMV-associated were confirmed in vitro to be specific for CMV antigens.

The study drew the donors from its 120-subject validation cohort, separate from the roughly 670-subject first cohort. CDR3 length equals 12 residues. V was clipped by 3 bases and J by 3 bases, with 5 bases between them. Germline V CDR1 and CDR2: SGHTA, FQGNSA. Sequenced by immunoSEQ multiplex PCR; TCRdb stores in-frame clones only, minus some. This sample has 90,000 to 100,000 clones, with approximately 94% found just once. The receptor comes from a woman aged 25 to 39 in good health and CMV-seropositive. The material sequenced was PBMCs. The chain uses TRBV7-2 and TRBJ2-5; no clear D gene. This chain's CDR3 is CASSLAEETQYF. The CDR3 DNA reads TGTGCCAGCAGCTTGGCCGAAGAGACCCAGTACTTC. The full variable domain, in which reference TRBV7-2 and TRBJ2-5 provide the parts outside the CDR3, is GAGVSQSPSNKVTEKGKDVELRCDPISGHTALYWYRQSLGQGLEFLIYFQGNSAPDKSGLPSDRFSAERTGGSVSTLTIQRTQQEDSAVYLCASSLAEETQYFGPGTRLLVL.